These T cell receptor beta chains were read from a single sample in a study of vaccination effects on CD4 cells after COVID-19. These receptors are not linked to any known antigen. Assay used: immunoSEQ multiplex PCR; TCRdb lists only in-frame clones, some missing. The data show approximately 15,000 clones, with about three quarters seen just once and less than 20% held by the top ten. Sample: CD4+ T cells from PBMCs cultured with SARS-CoV-2 spike peptides, taken after COVID-19 vaccination. The receptors shown here come from a human donor who had a prior SARS-CoV-2 infection. Each CDR3 is given with its conserved first and last residue.

TRBV5-6	TRBJ2-7	CASSLEGLSSYEQYF
TRBV9	TRBJ1-3	CASSARGPGNTIYF
TRBV7-7	TRBJ2-5	CASSRDASRGQTQYF
TRBV21-1	TRBJ2-5	CASSKDLPRGETQYF
TRBV5-4	TRBJ2-3	CASSLWGRGGTDTQYF
TRBV5-1	TRBJ1-6	CASSLGRTSYNSPLHF
TRBV21-1	TRBJ2-7	CASSCGLAGSPYEQYF
TRBV6-5	TRBJ2-5	CASRLWGSQETQYF
TRBV5-6	TRBJ1-3	CASSLRGLGNTIYF
TRBV7-8	TRBJ1-4	CASSFLRDREKLFF
TRBV7-2	TRBJ1-1	CASSLVRDGTEAFF
TRBV4-3	TRBJ2-1	CASSQDYSSYNEQFF
TRBV5-1	TRBJ1-4	CASSLGPPGRNNEKLFF
TRBV2	TRBJ2-1	CASSAGLAGEGEQFF
TRBV11-2	TRBJ1-2	CASSLGGRRGYTF
TRBV5-4	TRBJ2-1	CASSSGGAAYNEQFF
TRBV11-3	TRBJ2-1	CASSLGLAGGVYNEQFF
TRBV4-3	TRBJ2-3	CASSEGVASRTDTQYF
TRBV5-4	TRBJ2-1	CASSLNYGGGQYNEQFF
TRBV30	TRBJ2-7	CAWSVLASGSRHF
TRBV27	TRBJ2-5	CASSLYPASGAKSQYF
TRBV6-5	TRBJ1-2	CASSYRGQGPYGYTF
TRBV5-4	TRBJ2-2	CASSHSGKNTGELFF
TRBV5-4	TRBJ2-4	CASSLPGDGAKNIQYF
TRBV5-1	TRBJ1-5	CASSLGSNQPQHF
TRBV11-2	TRBJ2-3	CASSFIAGAGTDTQYF
TRBV9	TRBJ2-1	CASSARLRQGDGEQFF
TRBV5-1	TRBJ2-5	CASSYSGTGGFETQYF